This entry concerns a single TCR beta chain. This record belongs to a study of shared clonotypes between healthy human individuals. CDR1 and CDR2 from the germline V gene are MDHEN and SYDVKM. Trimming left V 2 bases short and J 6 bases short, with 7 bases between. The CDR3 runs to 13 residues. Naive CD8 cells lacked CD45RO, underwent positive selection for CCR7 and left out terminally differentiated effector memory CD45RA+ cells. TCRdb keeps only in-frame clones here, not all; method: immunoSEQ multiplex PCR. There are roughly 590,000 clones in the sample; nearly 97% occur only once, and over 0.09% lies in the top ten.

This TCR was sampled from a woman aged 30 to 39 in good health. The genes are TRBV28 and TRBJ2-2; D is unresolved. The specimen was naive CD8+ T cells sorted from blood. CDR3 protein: CASSLKGSGELFF. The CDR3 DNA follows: TGTGCCAGCAGTTTAAAAGGATCCGGGGAGCTGTTTTTT.